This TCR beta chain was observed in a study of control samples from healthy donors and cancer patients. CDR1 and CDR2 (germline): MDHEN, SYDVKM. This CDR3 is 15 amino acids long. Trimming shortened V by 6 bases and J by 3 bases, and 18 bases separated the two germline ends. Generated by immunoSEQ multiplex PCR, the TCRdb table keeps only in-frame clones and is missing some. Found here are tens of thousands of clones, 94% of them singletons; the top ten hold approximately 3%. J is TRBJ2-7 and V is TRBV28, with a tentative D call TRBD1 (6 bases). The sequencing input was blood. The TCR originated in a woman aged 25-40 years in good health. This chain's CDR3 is CASSSTGWDLYEQYF. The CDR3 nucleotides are TGTGCCAGCAGCTCCACAGGGTGGGACCTCTACGAGCAGTACTTC.